This T cell receptor beta chain was sequenced in a study of T cell responses to AZD1222 COVID-19 vaccine. Using immunoSEQ multiplex PCR, the repertoire was profiled, and TCRdb retains in-frame clones only, with some absent. This table has approximately 180,000 clones, about 90% appearing once. After removal of 6 bases from V and 0 bases from J, the junction contained 14 bases not matched to a gene. Germline CDR1 reads SGHRS; CDR2 reads YFSETQ. The CDR3 runs to 17 residues. The rearrangement links TRBV5-1 to TRBJ2-7, with 8 bases identical to TRBD2. The sample in question was peripheral blood, obtained on day 0 of AZD1222 vaccination. The TCR sequence derives from an adult in good health. The CDR3 nucleotides read TGCGCCAGCACTTCGGGTGTGAGACTAGCGAGCTCCTACGAGCAGTACTTC. Protein sequence: CASTSGVRLASSYEQYF.